This TCR beta chain emerged from a study of T cell responses to AZD1222 COVID-19 vaccine. The study, taken as a whole, reports: At study baseline, merely six AZD1222 recipients were seropositive. Spike-specific TCR breadth and depth both grew after two AZD1222 doses. Donors in the cohort were predominantly white British and more often female, and clonal diversity was possibly underestimated. Within unmutated variant regions lay the reported targets of nearly half of spike-specific TCRs.

Concerning this clone itself: Its antigen is still unknown.

V lost 2 bases and J 3 bases, leaving 5 bases between the germline ends. Germline CDR1 and CDR2: LGHDT and YNNKEL (reference sequence). The CDR3 contains 12 residues. Libraries were prepared by immunoSEQ multiplex PCR; TCRdb keeps only in-frame clonotypes and omits some of them. Among about 150,000 clones listed, roughly nine tenths were seen once. V and J are TRBV3-1 (or the pseudogene TRBV3-2) and TRBJ2-7; D is unresolved. This clonotype was sampled from an adult in good health. The sample consisted of peripheral blood, taken on day 0 of AZD1222 vaccination. The CDR3 is CASSQYGYEQYF. In nucleotides, the CDR3 is TGTGCCAGCAGCCAATATGGCTACGAGCAGTACTTC.